The 15 T cell receptor beta chains below were found in one sample sequenced in a study of human T cells and chemical hapten exposure. Time point here: patch test 3, about 24 weeks after DPC sensitization. Treatment specified: therapeutic diphenylcyclopropenone sensitization with weekly scalp DPC. One entry per CDR3 protein results from TCRdb running MiXCR on the RACE reads. The profile shows tens of thousands of distinct CDR3 sequences, approximately 11% of them singletons. The sequencing used whole blood, collected in connection with sensitization to the hapten diphenylcyclopropenone (DPC). The source of these receptors is a woman in her 30s with alopecia areata. Some clones in this sample may be carry-over from other donors' samples.

This clonotype was recorded a few times. The chain links TRBV6-2 or TRBV6-3 to TRBJ2-7; D is undetermined. The germline V gene has CDR1 MNHEY and CDR2 SVGEGT. The ends were cut back, 6 bases at V and 4 bases at J, with 19 bases in the middle. There are 15 residues in the CDR3. The CDR3 here is CASRASASGSYEQYF. Here the CDR3 DNA reads TGTGCCAGCAGGGCCTCTGCATCCGGCTCTTACGAGCAGTACTTC.

There are a few counts of this clonotype. The rearrangement links TRBV12-3 or TRBV12-4 to TRBJ2-5; D is unresolved. The CDR3 length is 14 residues. Trimming took 3 bases from V and 1 from J, leaving 9 bases between them. CDR3 protein: CASSLAGTQETQYF. The CDR3 DNA reads TGTGCCAGCAGTTTGGCAGGCACCCAAGAGACCCAGTACTTC.

This clonotype was observed a few times. The chain employs TRBV20-1 and TRBJ2-3, with 8 bases matching TRBD1. CDR1 is DFQATT and CDR2 is SNEGSKA in the germline V gene (reference sequence). This CDR3 spans 14 amino acids. V trimming: 6 bases; J trimming: 4 bases; junction bases outside the gene matches: 9. The CDR3 DNA is TGCAGTGCGGCGGGACAGGTTGGTTCAGATACGCAGTATTTT. Residues: CSAAGQVGSDTQYF.

Worth noting for this clonotype: A much larger clone sits a single nucleotide away, making a read error possible. The chain uses TRBV5-4 and TRBJ2-6; tentatively, D is TRBD1 (5 bases). Germline V gene lookup returns CDR1 SGHNT and CDR2 YYREEE (reference sequence). This CDR3 has 15 residues. The germline V and J ends were trimmed by 0 bases and 2 bases, with 6 bases remaining between them. CDR3 nucleotide sequence: TGTGCCAGCAGCTTGGTGGGGCCTGGGGCCAACGTCCTGACTTTC. Translation gives CASSLVGPGANVLTF.

The chain combines TRBV4-3 with TRBJ1-6; a weak D match, TRBD1 (6 bases). Trimming cost V 0 bases and J 13 bases, with 10 bases left between them. This CDR3 has 13 residues. The germline gives CDR1 LGHNA, CDR2 YSLEER. CDR3 coding DNA: TGCGCCAGCAGCCAAGATAGGGGGGGCCCCCTCCACTTT. This encodes CASSQDRGGPLHF.

There are many counts of this clonotype. The V gene is TRBV29-1, the J gene TRBJ1-2; no firm D call. V gave up 4 bases and J gave up 3 bases, with 9 bases separating them. CDR3 length: 12 residues. Germline CDR1 SQVTM, CDR2 ANQGSEA. The CDR3: CSVGPGDYGYTF. As DNA, the CDR3 is TGCAGCGTTGGCCCAGGCGACTATGGCTACACCTTC.

The V and J genes are TRBV4-2 and TRBJ2-1; TRBD1 aligns across 7 bases. Germline assignment: CDR1 LGHNA and CDR2 YNFKEQ. There are 16 residues in the CDR3. Trimming removed 0 bases from V and 4 bases from J; junction bases left unmatched: 6. The CDR3 bases are TGTGCCAGCAGCCAAGATCCGGGACAGAAATACAATGAGCAGTTCTTC. Its translation: CASSQDPGQKYNEQFF.

This clonotype was counted only a few times. The rearrangement joins TRBV29-1 to TRBJ2-3; the match to TRBD2 covers 8 bases. Germline V lookup: CDR1 SQVTM, CDR2 ANQGSEA. The junction had 2 bases not matched to a gene; V was cut back by 5 bases and J by 4 bases. The CDR3 runs 12 residues. The CDR3 nucleotides are TGCAGCGTTAGCGGGGGCGCAGATACGCAGTATTTT. Translation: CSVSGGADTQYF.

The V and J genes are TRBV9 and TRBJ1-3, with D uncertain. Trimming removed 0 bases from V and 0 bases from J, with 1 base in between. The CDR3 sequence is 13 residues long. CDR1 is SGDLS and CDR2 is YYNGEE in the germline V gene. The CDR3 loop is CASSVDSGNTIYF. The CDR3 bases are TGTGCCAGCAGCGTAGACTCTGGAAACACCATATATTTT.

This clonotype occurred a few times. The chain recombines TRBV12-3 or TRBV12-4 with TRBJ1-2, with TRBD1 matching over 11 bases. V gave up 6 bases and J gave up 4 bases; unmatched junction bases: 4. CDR3 length: 14 amino acids. The CDR3 nucleotides are TGTGCCAGCAGCACCGGGACAGGGGGCTATGGCTACACCTTC. It yields the protein CASSTGTGGYGYTF.

CDR3 protein: CSVESGRSGNEQFF. The CDR3 DNA reads TGCAGCGTTGAGAGCGGGAGGAGTGGCAATGAGCAGTTCTTC. The chain links TRBV29-1 to TRBJ2-1; 9 positions match TRBD2. The CDR3 contains 14 residues. Germline V gives CDR1 SQVTM, CDR2 ANQGSEA. The trim removed 3 bases at V and 6 bases at J, leaving 6 bases unmatched.

The table lists this clonotype with a few counts. This chain uses TRBV18 with TRBJ1-2; D call uncertain. This CDR3 region has 13 residues. Germline V gene lookup returns CDR1 KGHSH and CDR2 LQKENI. Trimming stripped 2 bases from V and 7 bases from J, with 11 bases between. CDR3 sequence: CASSPGDMPGYTF. The DNA for the CDR3 is TGTGCCAGCTCACCAGGAGACATGCCTGGCTACACCTTC.

The CDR3 sequence is CASSRPLSGGPHEQFF. In DNA form, the CDR3 reads TGTGCCAGCTCACGCCCTCTAAGCGGGGGGCCCCATGAGCAGTTCTTC. The chain links TRBV18 to TRBJ2-1; 9 bases map to TRBD2. The germline V gene has CDR1 KGHSH and CDR2 LQKENI. The CDR3 length is 16 residues. The V gene end was trimmed by 4 bases and the J gene end by 8 bases; junction bases not matched to a gene: 12.

This clonotype was seen at least ten times. The chain uses TRBV18 and TRBJ2-7; D is possibly TRBD2 (6 bases). Germline CDR1 KGHSH, CDR2 LQKENI. CDR3 size: 15 residues. Trimming left V 3 bases short and J 0 bases short, with 12 bases between. CDR3 DNA sequence: TGTGCCAGCTCACCCCCCGGACTATCCTCCTACGAGCAGTACTTC. Its protein is CASSPPGLSSYEQYF.

The chain is built from TRBV28 and TRBJ1-1; no clear D gene. The germline V gene encodes CDR1 MDHEN and CDR2 SYDVKM. The length of the CDR3 is 14 residues. The V end lost 2 bases, the J end lost 3 bases, and 10 bases lay between the germline ends. CDR3 coding DNA: TGTGCCAGCAGTTTAGGTCAAGCTTACACTGAAGCTTTCTTT. It encodes CASSLGQAYTEAFF. Drawing the rest from reference TRBV28 and TRBJ1-1, the complete variable domain is DVKVTQSSRYLVKRTGEKVFLECVQDMDHENMFWYRQDPGLGLRLIYFSYDVKMKEKGDIPEGYSVSREKKERFSLILESASTNQTSMYLCASSLGQAYTEAFFGQGTRLTVV.